This T cell receptor beta chain comes out of a study of response to subunit inactivated influenza vaccine. The CDR3 consists of 14 residues. The ends were cut back, 1 base at V and 7 bases at J, with 13 bases in the middle. The V gene's germline CDR1 is DFQATT and CDR2 SNEGSKA (reference sequence). Each CDR3 protein gets one entry after TCRdb re-called the RT-PCR reads with MiXCR. The table lists more than 200,000 distinct CDR3 sequences, 9% to 15% of them singletons. This TCR derives from a man aged 45-65 years who received an inactivated influenza vaccine. This chain connects TRBV20-1 to TRBJ1-4, with a tentative D call TRBD1 (5 bases). The sequences come from non-naive T cells sorted from PBMCs, collected 14 to 15 days before vaccination. The CDR3 is CSARVGREAEKLFF. DNA for the CDR3: TGCAGTGCTAGAGTCGGCAGGGAGGCTGAAAAACTGTTTTTT.